This TCR beta chain was recorded in a study of T cells after yellow fever vaccination. Study-level information: SMART-Seq v4 Ultra Low Input served to prepare low-cell-number fractions. Study-level results: There was a possibility that FACS-sorted repertoires contained abundant clonotypes contaminating from the bulk population.

CDR1 is MNHEY, CDR2 SVGEGT, per germline. V was shortened by 0 bases and J by 4 bases, with 9 bases between the two germline ends. CDR3 length: 14 amino acids. Only a few counts were recorded for this clonotype. Its target is not known. The 5'RACE template-switching step produced TCR cDNA and added a universal primer site and UMIs. One entry per CDR3 protein, called by TCRdb with MiXCR from the 5' RACE reads. In the table there are about 630,000 distinct CDR3 sequences, more than 9% of which are singletons. This sequence was found in a man in his thirties or forties who received the YFV17D yellow fever vaccine. The starting material was PBMCs, obtained on the day of the yellow fever booster vaccination. The chain has TRBV6-2 or TRBV6-3 and TRBJ2-5, with D maybe TRBD2 (5 bases). In DNA form, the CDR3 reads TGTGCCAGCAGTTACTCGCCAGGAGGAGAGACCCAGTACTTC. Residues: CASSYSPGGETQYF.